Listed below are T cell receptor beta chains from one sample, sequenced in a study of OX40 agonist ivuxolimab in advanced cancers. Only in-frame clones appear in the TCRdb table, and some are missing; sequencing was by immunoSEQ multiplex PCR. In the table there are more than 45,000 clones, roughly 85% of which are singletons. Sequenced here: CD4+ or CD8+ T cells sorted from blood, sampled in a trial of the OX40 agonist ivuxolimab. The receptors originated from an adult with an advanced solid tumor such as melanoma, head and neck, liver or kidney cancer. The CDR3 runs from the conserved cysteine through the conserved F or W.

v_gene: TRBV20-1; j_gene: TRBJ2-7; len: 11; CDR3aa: CSPKGGPEQYF
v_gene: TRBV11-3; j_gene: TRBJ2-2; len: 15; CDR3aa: CASSSGRGDTGELFF
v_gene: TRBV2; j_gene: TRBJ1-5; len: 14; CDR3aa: CASSEDRGVRPQHF
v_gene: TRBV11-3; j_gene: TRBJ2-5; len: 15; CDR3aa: CASNEGQGYQETQYF
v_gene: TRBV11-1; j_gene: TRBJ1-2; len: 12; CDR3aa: CASGKANYGYTF
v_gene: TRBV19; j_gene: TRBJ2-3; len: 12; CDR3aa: CASSTDPYTQYF
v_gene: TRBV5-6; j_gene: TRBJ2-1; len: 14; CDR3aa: CASSLEGGTNEQFF
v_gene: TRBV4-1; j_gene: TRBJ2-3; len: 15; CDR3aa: CASSQVGGGMDTQYF
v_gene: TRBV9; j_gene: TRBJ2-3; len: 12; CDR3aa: CASSEGDSTQYF
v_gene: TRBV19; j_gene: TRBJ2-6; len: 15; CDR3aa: CASSLRGAGANVLTF
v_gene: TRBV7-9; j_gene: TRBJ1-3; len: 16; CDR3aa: CASSFEGQLSGNTIYF
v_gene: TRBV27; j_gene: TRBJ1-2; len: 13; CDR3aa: CASSSAIGYGYTF
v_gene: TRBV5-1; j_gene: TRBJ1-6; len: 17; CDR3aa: CASSLLSSVVGNSPLHF
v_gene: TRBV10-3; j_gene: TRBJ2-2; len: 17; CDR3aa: CAISSQGLAANTGELFF